This TCR beta chain is from a study of T cells in Graves' hyperthyroidism and ophthalmopathy. With regard to this clonotype: The antigen remains unidentified.

It was RNA transcripts that yielded the amplified TCR beta CDR3 regions. A first-round RT-PCR of the TCR CDR3 used the HTBI primer set. One entry per CDR3 protein results from TCRdb running MiXCR on the multiplex PCR reads. The data contain fewer than 200,000 distinct CDR3 sequences, more than 15% of them seen just once; the ten biggest clones take up about 29%. Study findings and constraints: Patients with ophthalmopathy were separated from those with stable hyperthyroidism by a 13 V-J model.

CDR3 length: 13 amino acids. V was clipped by 2 bases and J by 2 bases, with 6 bases between them. The PBMCs were taken from under 12 ml of fresh peripheral blood. The chain has TRBV12-3 or TRBV12-4 and TRBJ2-5; D is unclear. The clonotype originates from a woman aged 45-65 years with Graves' hyperthyroidism. Sequenced sample: blood. The CDR3 bases are TGTGCCAGCAGTTTATTGGCACAAGAGACCCAGTACTTC. This encodes CASSLLAQETQYF.